The clone carrying this T cell receptor (beta chain) has more than one count but fewer than ten. Its matching antigen is unknown. This sample stems from a study of T cells in Graves' hyperthyroidism and ophthalmopathy. Looking at the study overall: Peripheral blood collection took place at initial diagnosis, before any treatment. Findings and caveats of the study: Blood also held most thyroid clonotypes expanded beyond 0.001.

TCR beta CDR3 sequences were amplified from RNA transcripts. The TCR CDR3 was amplified in a first-round RT-PCR using the HTBI primer set. Each CDR3 protein gets one entry after TCRdb re-called the multiplex PCR reads with MiXCR. The table shows under 550,000 distinct CDR3 sequences, with roughly 21% occurring only once. The CDR3 is made up of 14 amino acids. Trimming cost V 4 bases and J 7 bases, with 14 bases left between them. CDR1 is MGHRA, CDR2 YSYEKL, per germline. What was sequenced was blood. This TCR was recovered from a man aged 40-49 years with Graves' ophthalmopathy. The rearrangement uses TRBV4-1 and TRBJ2-1; TRBD1 or TRBD2 may be the D gene (6 bases each). The CDR3 here is CASSRDIGLNEQFF. The CDR3 bases are TGCGCCAGCAGCCGGGACATCGGACTAAATGAGCAGTTCTTC.